This T cell receptor beta chain was sequenced during a study of T cell responses to AZD1222 COVID-19 vaccine. Clones were read by immunoSEQ multiplex PCR, and TCRdb kept only the in-frame ones, dropping some. The data contain 110,000 or so clones, roughly 86% of them seen just once; the ten biggest clones take up less than 3.5%. Between the trimmed V and J ends, which lost 5 bases and 10 bases, there was a span of 9 bases. The CDR3 sequence is 12 residues long. Sequenced material: peripheral blood, taken on day 0 of AZD1222 vaccination. This receptor was obtained from an adult in good health. The chain recombines TRBV12-3 or TRBV12-4 with TRBJ1-6, with D unclear. In nucleotides, the CDR3 is TGTGCCAGCAGTCTCCCCTCATCACCCCTCCACTTT. It specifies CASSLPSSPLHF.